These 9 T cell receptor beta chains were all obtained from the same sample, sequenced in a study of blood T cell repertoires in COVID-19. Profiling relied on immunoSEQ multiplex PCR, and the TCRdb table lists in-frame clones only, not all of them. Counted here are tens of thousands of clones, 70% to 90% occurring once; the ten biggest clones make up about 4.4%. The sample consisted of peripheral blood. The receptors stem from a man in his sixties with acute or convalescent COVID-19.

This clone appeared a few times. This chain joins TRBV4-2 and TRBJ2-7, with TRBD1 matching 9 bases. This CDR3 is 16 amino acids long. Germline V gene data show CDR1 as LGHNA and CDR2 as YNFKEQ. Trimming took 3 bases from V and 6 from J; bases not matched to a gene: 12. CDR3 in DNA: TGTGCCAGCAGCCATCCTCGGCTGGGGACAGGGACCGAGCAGTACTTC. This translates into CASSHPRLGTGTEQYF.

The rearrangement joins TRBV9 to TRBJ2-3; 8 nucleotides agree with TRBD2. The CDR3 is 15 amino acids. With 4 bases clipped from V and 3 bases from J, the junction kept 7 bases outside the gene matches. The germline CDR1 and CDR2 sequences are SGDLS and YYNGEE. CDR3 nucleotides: TGTGCCAGCAGCTCCCGGGGGGGGCAAACAGATACGCAGTATTTT. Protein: CASSSRGGQTDTQYF. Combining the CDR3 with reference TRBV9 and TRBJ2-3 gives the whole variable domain DSGVTQTPKHLITATGQRVTLRCSPRSGDLSVYWYQQSLDQGLQFLIQYYNGEERAKGNILERFSAQQFPDLHSELNLSSLELGDSALYFCASSSRGGQTDTQYFGPGTRLTVL.

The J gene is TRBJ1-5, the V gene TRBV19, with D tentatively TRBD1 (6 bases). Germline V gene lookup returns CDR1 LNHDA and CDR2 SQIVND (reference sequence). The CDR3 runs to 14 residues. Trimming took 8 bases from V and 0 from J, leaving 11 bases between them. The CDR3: CASDGGDSNQPQHF. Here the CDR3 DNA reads TGTGCCAGTGATGGGGGCGATAGCAATCAGCCCCAGCATTTT.

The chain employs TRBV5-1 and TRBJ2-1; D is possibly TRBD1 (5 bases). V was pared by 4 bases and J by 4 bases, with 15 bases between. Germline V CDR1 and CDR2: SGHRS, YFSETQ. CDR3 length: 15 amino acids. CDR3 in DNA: TGCGCCAGCAGCCCCCAGGGATCTCTATACAATGAGCAGTTCTTC. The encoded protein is CASSPQGSLYNEQFF.

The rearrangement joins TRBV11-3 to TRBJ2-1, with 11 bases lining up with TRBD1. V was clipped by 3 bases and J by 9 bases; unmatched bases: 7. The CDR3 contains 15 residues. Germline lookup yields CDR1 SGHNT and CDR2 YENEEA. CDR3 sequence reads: CASSFGQGAEGEQFF. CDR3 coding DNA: TGTGCCAGCAGCTTCGGACAGGGGGCCGAAGGTGAGCAGTTCTTC.

The CDR3 is CASSQSSGLMNTEAFF. The DNA for the CDR3 is TGTGCCAGCAGCCAATCCTCAGGCCTCATGAACACTGAAGCTTTCTTT. The gene calls are TRBV6-6 and TRBJ1-1, with unresolved D. V dropped 6 bases and J dropped 0 bases, with 17 bases sitting between them. CDR3 length equals 16 residues. The germline V gene has CDR1 MNHNY and CDR2 SVGAGI (reference sequence).

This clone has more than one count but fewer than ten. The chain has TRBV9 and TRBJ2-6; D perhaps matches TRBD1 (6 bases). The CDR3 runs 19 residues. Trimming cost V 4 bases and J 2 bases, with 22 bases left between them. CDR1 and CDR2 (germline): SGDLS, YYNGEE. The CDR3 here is CASSYQGLRYRTGANVLTF. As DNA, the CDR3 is TGTGCCAGCAGCTATCAGGGGCTAAGGTATCGGACTGGGGCCAACGTCCTGACTTTC.

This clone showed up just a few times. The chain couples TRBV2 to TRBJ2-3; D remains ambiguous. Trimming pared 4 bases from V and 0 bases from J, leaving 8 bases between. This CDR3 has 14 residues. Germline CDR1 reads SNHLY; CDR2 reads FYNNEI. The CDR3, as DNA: TGTGCCAGCAGTGCCCAACAGAGCACAGATACGCAGTATTTT. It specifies CASSAQQSTDTQYF.

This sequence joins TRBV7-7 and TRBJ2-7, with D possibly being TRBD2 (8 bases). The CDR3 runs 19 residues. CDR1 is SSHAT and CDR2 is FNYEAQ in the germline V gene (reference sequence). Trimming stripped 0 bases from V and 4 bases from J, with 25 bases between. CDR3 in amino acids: CASSLAPPAGGQPDYEQYF. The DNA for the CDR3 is TGTGCCAGCAGCTTAGCACCGCCTGCGGGGGGACAGCCTGATTACGAGCAGTACTTC.